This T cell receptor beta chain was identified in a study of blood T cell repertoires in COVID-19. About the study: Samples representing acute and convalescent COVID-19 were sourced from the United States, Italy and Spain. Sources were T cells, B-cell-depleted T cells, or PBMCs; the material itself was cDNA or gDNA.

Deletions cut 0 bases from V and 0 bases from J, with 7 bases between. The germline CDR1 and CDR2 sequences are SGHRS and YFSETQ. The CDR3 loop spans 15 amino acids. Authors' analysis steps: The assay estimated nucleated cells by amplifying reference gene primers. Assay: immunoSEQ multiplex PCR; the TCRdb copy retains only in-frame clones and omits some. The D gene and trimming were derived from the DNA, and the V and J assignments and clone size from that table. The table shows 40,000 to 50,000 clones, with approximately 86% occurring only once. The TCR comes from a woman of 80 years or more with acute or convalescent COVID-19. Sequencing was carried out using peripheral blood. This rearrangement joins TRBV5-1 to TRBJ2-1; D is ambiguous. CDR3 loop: CASSLAGYSYNEQFF. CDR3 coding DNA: TGCGCCAGCAGCTTGGCAGGTTACTCCTACAATGAGCAGTTCTTC.